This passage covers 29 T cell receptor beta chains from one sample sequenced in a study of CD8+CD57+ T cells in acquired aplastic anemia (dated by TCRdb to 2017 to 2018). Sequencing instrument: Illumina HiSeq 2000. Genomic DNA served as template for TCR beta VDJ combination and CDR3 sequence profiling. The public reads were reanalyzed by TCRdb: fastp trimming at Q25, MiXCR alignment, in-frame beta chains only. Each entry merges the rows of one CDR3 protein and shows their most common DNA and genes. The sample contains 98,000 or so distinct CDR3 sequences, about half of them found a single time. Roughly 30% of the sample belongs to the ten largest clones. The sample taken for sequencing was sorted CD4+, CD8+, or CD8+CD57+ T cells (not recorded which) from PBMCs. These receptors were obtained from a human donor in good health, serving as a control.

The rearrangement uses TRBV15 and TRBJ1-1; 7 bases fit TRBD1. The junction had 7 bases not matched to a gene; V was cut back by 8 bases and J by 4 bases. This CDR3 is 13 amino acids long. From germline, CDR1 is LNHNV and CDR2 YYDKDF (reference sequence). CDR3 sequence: CATGLGQVTEAFF. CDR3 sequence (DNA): TGTGCCACCGGCTTAGGACAGGTCACTGAAGCTTTCTTT. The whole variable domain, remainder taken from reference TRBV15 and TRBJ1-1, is DAMVIQNPRYQVTQFGKPVTLSCSQTLNHNVMYWYQQKSSQAPKLLFHYYDKDFNNEADTPDNFQSRRPNTSFCFLDIRSPGLGDTAMYLCATGLGQVTEAFFGQGTRLTVV.

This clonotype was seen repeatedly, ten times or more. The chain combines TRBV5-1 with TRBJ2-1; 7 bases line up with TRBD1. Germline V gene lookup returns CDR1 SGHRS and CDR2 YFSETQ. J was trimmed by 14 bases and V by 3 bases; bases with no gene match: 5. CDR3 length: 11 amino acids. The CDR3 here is CASSSGTEEFF. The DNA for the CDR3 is TGCGCCAGCAGCTCGGGGACAGAAGAGTTCTTC.

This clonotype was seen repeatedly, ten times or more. CDR3 sequence: CASSLSKGRGYEQYF. In DNA, the CDR3 is TGTGCCAGCAGTTTATCGAAGGGACGGGGCTACGAGCAGTACTTC. This chain links TRBV27 with TRBJ2-7; possibly TRBD1 or TRBD2 for D (5 bases each). Trimming took off 0 bases at V and 3 bases at J, with 12 bases between the two ends. CDR1 and CDR2 (germline): MNHEY, SMNVEV (reference sequence). The CDR3 contains 15 residues.

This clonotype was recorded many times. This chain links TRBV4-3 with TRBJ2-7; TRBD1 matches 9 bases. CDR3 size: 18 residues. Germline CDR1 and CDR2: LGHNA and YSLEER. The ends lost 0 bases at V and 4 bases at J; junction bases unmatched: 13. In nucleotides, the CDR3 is TGCGCCAGCAGCCAAGATCTCTCCCGCGGGACAGGGTTTTACGAGCAGTACTTC. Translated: CASSQDLSRGTGFYEQYF.

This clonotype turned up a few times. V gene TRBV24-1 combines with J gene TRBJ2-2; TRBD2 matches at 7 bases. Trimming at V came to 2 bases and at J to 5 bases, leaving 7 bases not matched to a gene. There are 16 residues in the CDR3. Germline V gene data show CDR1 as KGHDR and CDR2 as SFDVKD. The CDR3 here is CATSDSFAGDTGELFF. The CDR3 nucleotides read TGTGCCACCAGTGATTCCTTCGCGGGGGATACCGGGGAGCTGTTTTTT.

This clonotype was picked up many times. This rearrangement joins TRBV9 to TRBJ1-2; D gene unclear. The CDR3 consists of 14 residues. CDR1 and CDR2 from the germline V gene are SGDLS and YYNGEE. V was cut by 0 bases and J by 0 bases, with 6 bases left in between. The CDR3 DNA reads TGTGCCAGCAGCGTAGCAGCGACTAACTATGGCTACACCTTC. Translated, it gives CASSVAATNYGYTF.

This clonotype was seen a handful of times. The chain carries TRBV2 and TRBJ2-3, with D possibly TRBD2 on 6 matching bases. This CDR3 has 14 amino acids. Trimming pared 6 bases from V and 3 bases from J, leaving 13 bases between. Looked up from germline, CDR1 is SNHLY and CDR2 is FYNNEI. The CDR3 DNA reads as TGTGCCAGCAGCGACTTGGCGGGAACAGATACGCAGTATTTT. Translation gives CASSDLAGTDTQYF.

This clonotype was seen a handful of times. Written as DNA, the CDR3 is TGCGCCAGCAGTGAGGTGGGGGTGGGAGATACGCAGTATTTT. Translated: CASSEVGVGDTQYF. The chain employs TRBV10-1 and TRBJ2-3; D is tentatively TRBD1 or TRBD2 (5 bases each). V lost 2 bases, J lost 5 bases, and 11 bases lay in between. CDR3 length equals 14 residues. Per the germline V gene, CDR1 is WNHNN and CDR2 is SYGVQD (reference sequence).

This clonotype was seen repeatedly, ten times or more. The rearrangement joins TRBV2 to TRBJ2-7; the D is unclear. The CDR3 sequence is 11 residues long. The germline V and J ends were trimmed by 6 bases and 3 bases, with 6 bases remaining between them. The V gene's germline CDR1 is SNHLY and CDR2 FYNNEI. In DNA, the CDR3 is TGTGCCAGCAGCCTCAGCTACGAGCAGTACTTC. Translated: CASSLSYEQYF.

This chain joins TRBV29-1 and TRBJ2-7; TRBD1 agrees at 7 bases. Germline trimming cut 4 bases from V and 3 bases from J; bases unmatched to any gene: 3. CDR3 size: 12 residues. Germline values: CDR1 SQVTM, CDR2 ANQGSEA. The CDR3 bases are TGCAGCGTTGCCGGGACAGACTACGAGCAGTACTTC. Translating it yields CSVAGTDYEQYF.

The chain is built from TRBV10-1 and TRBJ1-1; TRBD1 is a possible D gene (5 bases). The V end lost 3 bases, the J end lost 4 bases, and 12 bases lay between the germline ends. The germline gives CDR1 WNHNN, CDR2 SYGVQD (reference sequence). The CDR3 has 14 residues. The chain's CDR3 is CASSEMGVSTEAFF. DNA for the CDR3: TGCGCCAGCAGTGAAATGGGGGTTAGCACTGAAGCTTTCTTT.

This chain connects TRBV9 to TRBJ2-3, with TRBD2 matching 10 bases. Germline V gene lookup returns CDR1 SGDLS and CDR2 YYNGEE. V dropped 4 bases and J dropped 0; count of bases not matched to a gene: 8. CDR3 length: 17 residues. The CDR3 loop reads CASSPQSGGASTDTQYF. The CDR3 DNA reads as TGTGCCAGCAGCCCCCAGAGCGGGGGGGCTAGCACAGATACGCAGTATTTT.

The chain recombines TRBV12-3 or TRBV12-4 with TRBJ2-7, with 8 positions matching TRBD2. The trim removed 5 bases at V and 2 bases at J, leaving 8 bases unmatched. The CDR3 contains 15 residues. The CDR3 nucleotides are TGTGCCAGCAGTCGTTCGGGGGGGGAAACCTACGAGCAGTACTTC. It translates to CASSRSGGETYEQYF.

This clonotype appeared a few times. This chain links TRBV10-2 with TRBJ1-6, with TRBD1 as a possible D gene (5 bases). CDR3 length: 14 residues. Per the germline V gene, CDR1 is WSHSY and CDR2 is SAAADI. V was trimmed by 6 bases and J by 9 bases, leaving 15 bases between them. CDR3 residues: CASRSSGGTSPLHF. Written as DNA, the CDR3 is TGCGCCAGCAGGTCTAGCGGGGGTACTTCACCCCTCCACTTT.

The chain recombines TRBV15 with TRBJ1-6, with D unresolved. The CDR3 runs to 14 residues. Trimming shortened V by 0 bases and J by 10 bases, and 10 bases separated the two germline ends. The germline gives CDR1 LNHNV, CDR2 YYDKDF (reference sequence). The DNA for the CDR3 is TGTGCCACCAGCAGAGATCGTATAGGATCACCCCTCCACTTT. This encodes CATSRDRIGSPLHF.

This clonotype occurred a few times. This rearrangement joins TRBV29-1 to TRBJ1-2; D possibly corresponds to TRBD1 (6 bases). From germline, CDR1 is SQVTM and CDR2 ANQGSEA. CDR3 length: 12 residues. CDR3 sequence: CSTDDRGAGYTF. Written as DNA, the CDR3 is TGCAGTACGGACGACCGGGGGGCTGGCTACACCTTC. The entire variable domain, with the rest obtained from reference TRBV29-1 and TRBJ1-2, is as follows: SAVISQKPSRDICQRGTSLTIQCQVDSQVTMMFWYRQQPGQSLTLIATANQGSEATYESGFVIDKFPISRPNLTFSTLTVSNMSPEDSSIYLCSTDDRGAGYTFGSGTRLTVV.

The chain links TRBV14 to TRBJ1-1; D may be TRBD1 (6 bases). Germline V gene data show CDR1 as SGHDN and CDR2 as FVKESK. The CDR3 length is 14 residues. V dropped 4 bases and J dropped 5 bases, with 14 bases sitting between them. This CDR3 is CASSLLGGGTEAFF. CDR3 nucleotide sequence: TGTGCCAGCAGCCTTCTCGGGGGCGGGACTGAAGCTTTCTTT. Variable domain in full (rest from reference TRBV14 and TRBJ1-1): EAGVTQFPSHSVIEKGQTVTLRCDPISGHDNLYWYRRVMGKEIKFLLHFVKESKQDESGMPNNRFLAERTGGTYSTLKVQPAELEDSGVYFCASSLLGGGTEAFFGQGTRLTVV.

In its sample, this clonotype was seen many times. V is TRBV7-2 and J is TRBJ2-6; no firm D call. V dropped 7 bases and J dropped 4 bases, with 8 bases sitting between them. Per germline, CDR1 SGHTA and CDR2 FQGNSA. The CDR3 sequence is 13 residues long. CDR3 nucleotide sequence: TGTGCCAGCACGGTTGGGGGGGCCAACGTCCTGACTTTC. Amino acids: CASTVGGANVLTF.

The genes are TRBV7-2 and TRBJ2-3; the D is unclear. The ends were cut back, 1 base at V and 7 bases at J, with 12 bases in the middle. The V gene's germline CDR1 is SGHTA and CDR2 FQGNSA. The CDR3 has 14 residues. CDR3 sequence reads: CASSLGPEDHTQYF. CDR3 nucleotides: TGTGCCAGCAGCTTAGGACCGGAAGATCATACGCAGTATTTT.

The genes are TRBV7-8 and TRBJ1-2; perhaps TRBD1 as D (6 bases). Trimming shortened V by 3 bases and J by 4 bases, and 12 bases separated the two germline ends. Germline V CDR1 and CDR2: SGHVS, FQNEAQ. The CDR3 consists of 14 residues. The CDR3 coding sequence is TGTGCCAGCAGCTTTCCGGGGGCTCTCTATGGCTACACCTTC. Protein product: CASSFPGALYGYTF.

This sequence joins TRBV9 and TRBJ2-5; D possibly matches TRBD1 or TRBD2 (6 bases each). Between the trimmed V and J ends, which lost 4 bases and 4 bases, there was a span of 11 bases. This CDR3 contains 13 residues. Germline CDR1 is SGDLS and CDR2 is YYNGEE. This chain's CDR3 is CASSSGGRETQYF. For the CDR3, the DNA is TGTGCCAGCAGCTCCGGGGGCCGAGAGACCCAGTACTTC.

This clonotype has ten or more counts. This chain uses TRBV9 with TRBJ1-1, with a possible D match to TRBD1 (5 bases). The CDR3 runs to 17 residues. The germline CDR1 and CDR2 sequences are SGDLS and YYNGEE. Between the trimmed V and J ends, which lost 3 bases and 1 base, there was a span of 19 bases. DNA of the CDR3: TGTGCCAGCAGCGATGAGCCTCGTCGGGGCTCGAACACTGAAGCTTTCTTT. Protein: CASSDEPRRGSNTEAFF.

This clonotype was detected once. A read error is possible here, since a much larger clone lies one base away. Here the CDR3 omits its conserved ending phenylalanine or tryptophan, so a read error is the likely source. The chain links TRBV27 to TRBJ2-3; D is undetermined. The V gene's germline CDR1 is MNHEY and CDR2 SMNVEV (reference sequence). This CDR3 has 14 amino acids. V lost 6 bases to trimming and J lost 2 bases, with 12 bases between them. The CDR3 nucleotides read TGTGCCAGCAGCGCCTTGGCGAACACAGATACGCAGTATTCT. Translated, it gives CASSALANTDTQYS.

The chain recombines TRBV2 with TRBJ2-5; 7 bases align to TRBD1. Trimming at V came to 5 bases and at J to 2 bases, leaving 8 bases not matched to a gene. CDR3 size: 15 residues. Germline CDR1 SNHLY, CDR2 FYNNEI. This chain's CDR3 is CASSSSGTDQETQYF. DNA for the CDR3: TGTGCCAGCAGTTCCTCCGGGACAGATCAAGAGACCCAGTACTTC.

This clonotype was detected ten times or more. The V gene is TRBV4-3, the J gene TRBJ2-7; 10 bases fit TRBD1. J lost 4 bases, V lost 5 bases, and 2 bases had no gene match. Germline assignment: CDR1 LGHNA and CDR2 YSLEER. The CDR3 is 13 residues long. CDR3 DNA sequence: TGCGCCAGCAGCATGGACAGGGGGTACGAGCAGTACTTC. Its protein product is CASSMDRGYEQYF.

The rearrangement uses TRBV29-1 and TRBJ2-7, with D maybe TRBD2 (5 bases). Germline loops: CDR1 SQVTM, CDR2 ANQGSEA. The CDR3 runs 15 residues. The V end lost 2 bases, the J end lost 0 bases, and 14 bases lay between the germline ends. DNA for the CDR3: TGCAGCGTTGAACTACTTGGACTCAACTCCTACGAGCAGTACTTC. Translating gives CSVELLGLNSYEQYF.

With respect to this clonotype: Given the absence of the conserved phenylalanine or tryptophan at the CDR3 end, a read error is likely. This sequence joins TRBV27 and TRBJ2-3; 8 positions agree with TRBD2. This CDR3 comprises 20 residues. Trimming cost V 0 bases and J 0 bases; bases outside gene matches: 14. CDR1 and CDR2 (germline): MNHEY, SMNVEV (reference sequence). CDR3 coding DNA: TGTGCCAGCAGTTTATCGCGGTCGACGGGGGGGCGTTCGAGCACAGATACGCAGTATCTT. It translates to CASSLSRSTGGRSSTDTQYL.

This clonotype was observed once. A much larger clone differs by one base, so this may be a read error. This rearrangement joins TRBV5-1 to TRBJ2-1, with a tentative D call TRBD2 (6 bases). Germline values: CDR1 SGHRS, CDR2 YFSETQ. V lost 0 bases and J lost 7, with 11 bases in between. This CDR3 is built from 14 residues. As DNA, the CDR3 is TGCGCCAGCAGCTTGGAGAGGGCGGGAAATGAGCAGTTCTTC. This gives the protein CASSLERAGNEQFF.

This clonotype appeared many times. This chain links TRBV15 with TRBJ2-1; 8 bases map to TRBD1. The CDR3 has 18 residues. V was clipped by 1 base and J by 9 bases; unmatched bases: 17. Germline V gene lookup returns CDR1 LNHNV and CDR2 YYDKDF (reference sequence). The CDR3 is CATSRGAGVTGVEVEQFF. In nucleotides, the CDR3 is TGTGCCACCAGCAGAGGAGCCGGCGTGACAGGGGTCGAGGTTGAGCAGTTCTTC. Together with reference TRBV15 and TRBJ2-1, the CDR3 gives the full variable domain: DAMVIQNPRYQVTQFGKPVTLSCSQTLNHNVMYWYQQKSSQAPKLLFHYYDKDFNNEADTPDNFQSRRPNTSFCFLDIRSPGLGDTAMYLCATSRGAGVTGVEVEQFFGPGTRLTVL.